This T cell receptor (beta chain) originates from a study of T cell responses to AZD1222 COVID-19 vaccine. Findings and limits, study-wide: Donors in the cohort were predominantly white British and more often female, and clonal diversity was possibly underestimated.

From germline, CDR1 is LNHDA and CDR2 SQIVND (reference sequence). V shed 5 bases and J 8 bases; nucleotides not matched to a gene: 12. The CDR3 loop spans 16 amino acids. Note on this clone: Its antigen is not identified.

Profiling relied on immunoSEQ multiplex PCR, and the TCRdb table lists in-frame clones only, not all of them. The table lists roughly 83,000 clones, roughly 82% of them singletons. The sample in question was peripheral blood, obtained on day 0 of AZD1222 vaccination. The clonotype comes from an adult in good health. The V and J genes are TRBV19 and TRBJ1-4; TRBD1 agrees at 9 bases. CDR3 sequence (DNA): TGTGCCAGTAGTCCTCAACGGGACAGGGATGGCGAAAAACTGTTTTTT. Protein sequence: CASSPQRDRDGEKLFF.